This TCR beta chain was sequenced during a study of CD8+ T cells in alopecia areata. Once RNA had been extracted, it was reverse transcribed into cDNA to act as the sequencing template. Sequenced by immunoSEQ multiplex PCR; TCRdb stores in-frame clones only, minus some. The profile covers 250,000 or so clones, none occurring a single time. Concerning this clone: Germline and genes here are mouse. The observed sequence ends 4 residues before the CDR3 terminus, with the missing tail filled in from the germline J gene.

Germline values: CDR1 NNHDY, CDR2 SYVADS. The CDR3 contains 13 residues. Researchers sorted pooled cutaneous lymph node cells on the basis of CD4, CD8alpha, NKG2D, NKG2ACE and other markers. The sequencing input was CD4+ T cells sorted from a lymph node. The origin of this receptor is a C3H/HeJ mouse with alopecia areata. The MHC haplotype of the strain is H2-k. V is TRBV13-3 and J is TRBJ2-1; D perhaps matches TRBD2 (5 bases). The CDR3: CASSDGVGAEQFF. CDR3 DNA (partial): TGTGCCAGCAGTGATGGGGTGGGGGCT.